Sequencing of this T cell receptor (beta chain) was carried out in a study of T cell repertoires in cytomegalovirus infection. The study's findings and limits: Ex vivo, HLA-C-restricted CMV-specific TCR beta clonotypes prevailed over the rest of the response. Summed frequency of shared TCR beta families picked out CMV carriers who also had the relevant HLA.

About this clonotype: Its cognate antigen is unknown.

TCRdb used MiXCR to reprocess the reads, holding one entry per CDR3 protein. Among some 180,000 distinct CDR3 sequences, roughly 15% were seen once, and the ten largest hold under 30%. The V end was cut by 5 bases, the J end by 1 base, with 8 bases between. The CDR3 is 13 amino acids. The specimen sequenced was CD8+ T cells from PBMCs. This rearrangement joins TRBV12-3 or TRBV12-4 to TRBJ1-1, with no clear D. This TCR was recovered from a human donor in good health (CMV status not recorded). Some clones in this sample may be carry-over from other donors' samples. The CDR3 nucleotides are TGTGCCAGCAGTCCTACACCGAACACTGAAGCTTTCTTT. It codes for CASSPTPNTEAFF.